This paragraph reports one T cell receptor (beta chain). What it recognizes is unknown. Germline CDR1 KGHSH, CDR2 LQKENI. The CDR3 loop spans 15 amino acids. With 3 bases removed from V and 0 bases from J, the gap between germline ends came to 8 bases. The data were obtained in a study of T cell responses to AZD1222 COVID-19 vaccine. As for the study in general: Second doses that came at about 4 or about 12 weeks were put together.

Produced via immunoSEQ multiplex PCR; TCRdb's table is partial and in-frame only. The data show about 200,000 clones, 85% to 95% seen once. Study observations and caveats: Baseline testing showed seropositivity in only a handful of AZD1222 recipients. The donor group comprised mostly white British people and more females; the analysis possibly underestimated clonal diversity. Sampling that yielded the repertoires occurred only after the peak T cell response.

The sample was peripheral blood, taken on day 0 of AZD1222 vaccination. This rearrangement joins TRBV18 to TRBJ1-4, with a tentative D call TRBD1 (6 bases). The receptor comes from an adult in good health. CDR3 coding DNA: TGTGCCAGCTCACCGGACAGACCAACTAATGAAAAACTGTTTTTT. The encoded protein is CASSPDRPTNEKLFF.